The present TCR beta chain was sequenced within a study of identical twins. The V end was cut by 1 base, the J end by 2 bases, with 11 bases between. CDR1 is SEHNR and CDR2 is FQNEAQ in the germline V gene (reference sequence). This CDR3 spans 15 amino acids. TCRdb recomputed calls from the 5' RACE reads with MiXCR, one row per CDR3 protein. This sample has hundreds of thousands of distinct CDR3 sequences, with 7.1% found just once. This sample was also put to use in a study of yellow fever vaccine responses in identical twins.

The chain recombines TRBV7-9 with TRBJ1-2; D is undetermined. The sequence came from a woman under 30 in good health. Sequenced material: PBMCs. The CDR3 spells CASSLVPQENYGYTF. CDR3 in DNA: TGTGCCAGCAGCTTAGTTCCTCAGGAAAACTATGGCTACACCTTC. Full variable domain (missing parts from reference TRBV7-9 and TRBJ1-2): DTGVSQNPRHKITKRGQNVTFRCDPISEHNRLYWYRQTLGQGPEFLTYFQNEAQLEKSRLLSDRFSAERPKGSFSTLEIQRTEQGDSAMYLCASSLVPQENYGYTFGSGTRLTVV.